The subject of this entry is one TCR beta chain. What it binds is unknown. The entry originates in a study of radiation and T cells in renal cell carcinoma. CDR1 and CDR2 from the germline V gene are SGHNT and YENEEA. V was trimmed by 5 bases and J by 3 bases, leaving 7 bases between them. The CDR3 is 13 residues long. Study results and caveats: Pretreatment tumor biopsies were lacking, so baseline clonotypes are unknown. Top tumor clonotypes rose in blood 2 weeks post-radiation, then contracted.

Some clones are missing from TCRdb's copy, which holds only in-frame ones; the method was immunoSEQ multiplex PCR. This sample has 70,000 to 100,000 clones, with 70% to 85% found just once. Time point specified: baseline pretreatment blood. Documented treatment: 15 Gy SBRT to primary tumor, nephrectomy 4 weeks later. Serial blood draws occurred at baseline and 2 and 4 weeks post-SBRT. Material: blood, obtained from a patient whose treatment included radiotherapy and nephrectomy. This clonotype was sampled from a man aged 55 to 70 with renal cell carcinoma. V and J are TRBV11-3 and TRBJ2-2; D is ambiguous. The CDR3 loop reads CASSQTYTGELFF. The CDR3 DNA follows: TGTGCCAGCAGCCAAACCTACACCGGGGAGCTGTTTTTT. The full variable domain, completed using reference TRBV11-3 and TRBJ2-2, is EAGVVQSPRYKIIEKKQPVAFWCNPISGHNTLYWYLQNLGQGPELLIRYENEEAVDDSQLPKDRFSAERLKGVDSTLKIQPAELGDSAVYLCASSQTYTGELFFGEGSRLTVL.